Below, 19 T cell receptor beta chains from the same sample are listed, as sequenced in a study of molecular identifiers for immune sequencing clone quantification. TCRdb passed the PCR reads through MiXCR, listing each CDR3 protein once. The sample lists 75,000 to 100,000 distinct CDR3 sequences, 15% to 20% occurring once. Source material: naive CD8+ T cells from blood, with Jurkat cell RNA spiked in. The subset was: FACS-sorted CD8+CD4-CCR7+CD45RA+ naive T cells. These TCRs come from a human donor in good health. Some libraries in this study had Jurkat cell RNA spiked in.

The chain combines TRBV19 with TRBJ2-7; D possibly corresponds to TRBD1 (7 bases). This CDR3 has 14 residues. V lost 1 base and J 3 bases, leaving 10 bases between the germline ends. Germline V gene lookup returns CDR1 LNHDA and CDR2 SQIVND (reference sequence). CDR3 amino acids: CASSIGQGGYEQYF. CDR3 nucleotides: TGTGCCAGTAGTATAGGACAGGGAGGCTACGAGCAGTACTTC.

This clonotype occurred many times. The chain carries TRBV6-5 and TRBJ2-3; tentatively, D is TRBD2 (5 bases). CDR3 length equals 16 residues. The V gene's germline CDR1 is MNHEY and CDR2 SVGAGI. V lost 0 bases, J lost 4 bases, and 14 bases lay in between. CDR3 nucleotides: TGTGCCAGCAGTTACTCGTCGCCTTCCGGGGCAGATACGCAGTATTTT. Amino acids: CASSYSSPSGADTQYF.

The rearrangement uses TRBV30 and TRBJ2-5; no clear D gene. Per germline, CDR1 GTSNPN and CDR2 SVGIG (reference sequence). The CDR3 is made up of 15 amino acids. Deletions cut 0 bases from V and 5 bases from J, with 16 bases between. For the CDR3, the DNA is TGTGCCTGGAGTGTAATTGGGCGGCCTGGGGAGACCCAGTACTTC. Its translation is CAWSVIGRPGETQYF.

At least ten counts were recorded for this clonotype. This chain connects TRBV27 to TRBJ1-1; tentative D call: TRBD1 (5 bases). The ends were cut back, 2 bases at V and 5 bases at J, with 12 bases in the middle. From germline, CDR1 is MNHEY and CDR2 SMNVEV (reference sequence). The CDR3 is 14 residues long. CDR3 DNA: TGTGCCAGCAGTTTAACGGGGCTCTGGACTGAAGCTTTCTTT. Its protein product is CASSLTGLWTEAFF.

The rearrangement uses TRBV30 and TRBJ2-7, with D perhaps matching TRBD2 (5 bases). Germline V gene sequence: CDR1 GTSNPN, CDR2 SVGIG (reference sequence). This CDR3 is built from 15 residues. Between the trimmed V and J ends, which lost 1 base and 7 bases, there was a span of 20 bases. Here the CDR3 reads CAWSAPLWSPGEQYF. CDR3 coding DNA: TGTGCCTGGAGTGCCCCTCTGTGGAGCCCGGGGGAGCAGTACTTC.

This clonotype came up many times. This chain uses TRBV19 with TRBJ2-7, with D unclear. This CDR3 contains 16 residues. V dropped 0 bases and J dropped 1 base, with 13 bases sitting between them. The germline gives CDR1 LNHDA, CDR2 SQIVND (reference sequence). CDR3 coding DNA: TGTGCCAGTAGTATAGATCACCGACATGGGTCCTACGAGCAGTACTTC. Translated: CASSIDHRHGSYEQYF. Drawing the rest from reference TRBV19 and TRBJ2-7, the complete variable domain is DGGITQSPKYLFRKEGQNVTLSCEQNLNHDAMYWYRQDPGQGLRLIYYSQIVNDFQKGDIAEGYSVSREKKESFPLTVTSAQKNPTAFYLCASSIDHRHGSYEQYFGPGTRLTVT.

Written as DNA, the CDR3 is TGCAGCGTCGGGACCCTATACACTGAAGCTTTCTTT. Its protein is CSVGTLYTEAFF. The chain couples TRBV29-1 to TRBJ1-1; tentative D call: TRBD1 (5 bases). V was clipped by 6 bases and J by 3 bases, with 11 bases between them. This CDR3 spans 12 amino acids. CDR1 SQVTM and CDR2 ANQGSEA come from the germline V gene.

The rearrangement joins TRBV20-1 to TRBJ2-3, with 7 nucleotides matching TRBD1. Germline V gives CDR1 DFQATT, CDR2 SNEGSKA (reference sequence). CDR3 size: 13 residues. J gave up 2 bases and V 3 bases, and 2 bases lay outside the gene matches. This CDR3 is CSARTGITDTQYF. CDR3 bases: TGCAGTGCTAGGACAGGGATCACAGATACGCAGTATTTT.

This clonotype showed up many times. This CDR3 is CSVDDSAEQYF. As DNA, the CDR3 is TGCAGCGTTGACGATAGCGCCGAGCAGTACTTC. The rearrangement links TRBV29-1 to TRBJ2-7; D is possibly TRBD2 (5 bases). The CDR3 has 11 amino acids. Per the germline V gene, CDR1 is SQVTM and CDR2 is ANQGSEA. Between the trimmed V and J ends, which lost 3 bases and 6 bases, there was a span of 9 bases.

A word on this clonotype: Sequence at one end of the junction differs from germline and may be a read error. This chain joins TRBV27 and TRBJ2-1, with 8 nucleotides matching TRBD2. Germline values: CDR1 MNHEY, CDR2 SMNVEV (reference sequence). This CDR3 is 16 amino acids long. This chain's CDR3 is CARSPLSPGGINEQFF. The CDR3 DNA sequence: TGTGCCCGCAGTCCCCTCTCCCCGGGGGGGATCAATGAGCAGTTCTTC.

This clonotype has more than one count but fewer than ten. This rearrangement joins TRBV6-2 or TRBV6-3 to TRBJ1-1; D might be TRBD1 (6 bases). Germline CDR1 MNHEY, CDR2 SVGEGT. There are 14 residues in the CDR3. V was pared by 6 bases and J by 5 bases, with 16 bases between. DNA for the CDR3: TGTGCCAGCAGCCCGATAACAGGGTTTACTGAAGCTTTCTTT. It is translated as CASSPITGFTEAFF.

This clonotype was counted many times. V usage is TRBV13 and J usage is TRBJ2-7; 11 nucleotides line up with TRBD2. CDR1 and CDR2 from the germline V gene are PRHDT and FYEKMQ (reference sequence). This CDR3 has 15 residues. Germline trimming cut 5 bases from V and 0 bases from J; bases unmatched to any gene: 3. In nucleotides, the CDR3 is TGTGCCAGCAGCCTGGGACTAGCGGTCTCCTACGAGCAGTACTTC. Its translation: CASSLGLAVSYEQYF.

In regard to this clonotype: It may be a read error: a sequence one base away is much more abundant. The rearrangement uses TRBV4-3 and TRBJ2-1; TRBD2 aligns across 8 bases. Germline V lookup: CDR1 LGHNA, CDR2 YSLEER. V was pared by 4 bases and J by 4 bases, with 9 bases of the junction left unmatched. This CDR3 comprises 16 residues. CDR3 sequence reads: CASSRGRTSCYNEQFF. The CDR3 DNA is TGCGCCAGCAGCCGTGGTAGGACTAGCTGTTACAATGAGCAGTTCTTC.

In this sample, this clonotype turned up a few times. A much larger clonotype is one base distant, so this may be a read error. The CDR3 loop is CASRPPSTGTQYF. For the CDR3, the DNA is TGTGCCAGCAGGCCGCCGAGCACAGGTACGCAGTATTTT. This rearrangement joins TRBV12-3 or TRBV12-4 to TRBJ2-3; weak D call: TRBD1 (5 bases). The CDR3 length is 13 residues.

There are many counts of this clonotype. CDR3: CASSPILQSDTQYF. CDR3 in DNA: TGTGCCAGCAGTCCCATTCTCCAGTCAGATACGCAGTATTTT. The V and J genes are TRBV27 and TRBJ2-3; D ambiguous. The length of the CDR3 is 14 residues. CDR1 is MNHEY and CDR2 is SMNVEV in the germline V gene (reference sequence). Deletions cut 5 bases from V and 4 bases from J, with 13 bases between.

This chain uses TRBV11-1 with TRBJ2-1, with 8 nucleotides matching TRBD2. The germline V gene encodes CDR1 SGHAT and CDR2 FQDESV (reference sequence). The CDR3 contains 15 residues. J was trimmed by 6 bases and V by 5 bases; bases with no gene match: 9. The CDR3 here is CASSLLAGGSNEQFF. For the CDR3, the DNA is TGTGCCAGCAGCCTCCTAGCGGGCGGTTCCAATGAGCAGTTCTTC.

This clonotype was observed many times. The rearrangement uses TRBV7-9 and TRBJ1-4; D may be TRBD1 (6 bases). Germline loops: CDR1 SEHNR, CDR2 FQNEAQ (reference sequence). The ends were cut back, 4 bases at V and 7 bases at J, with 10 bases in the middle. This CDR3 has 13 residues. The CDR3: CASSSLGGEKLFF. CDR3 coding DNA: TGTGCCAGCAGCTCCCTAGGGGGTGAAAAACTGTTTTTT.

Notes on this clonotype: A much larger clone is a single base away; this may be a read error. The V and J genes are TRBV20-1 and TRBJ2-2; D is possibly TRBD1 or TRBD2 (5 bases each). The CDR3 has 12 residues. The germline V gene has CDR1 DFQATT and CDR2 SNEGSKA (reference sequence). The CDR3 DNA is TGCAGTGGTCCCAGGGATGACGGGGAGCCGTTTTTT. Translated: CSGPRDDGEPFF.

This clonotype came up many times. The CDR3 DNA sequence: TGTGCCATCAGTGAGTCGAACAGGGTGGGCTCAGATACGCAGTATTTT. Its protein is CAISESNRVGSDTQYF. This sequence joins TRBV10-3 and TRBJ2-3; TRBD1 is a possible D gene (6 bases). Germline CDR1 reads ENHRY; CDR2 reads SYGVKD. The CDR3 is 16 amino acids. V dropped 0 bases and J dropped 4 bases, with 14 bases sitting between them.